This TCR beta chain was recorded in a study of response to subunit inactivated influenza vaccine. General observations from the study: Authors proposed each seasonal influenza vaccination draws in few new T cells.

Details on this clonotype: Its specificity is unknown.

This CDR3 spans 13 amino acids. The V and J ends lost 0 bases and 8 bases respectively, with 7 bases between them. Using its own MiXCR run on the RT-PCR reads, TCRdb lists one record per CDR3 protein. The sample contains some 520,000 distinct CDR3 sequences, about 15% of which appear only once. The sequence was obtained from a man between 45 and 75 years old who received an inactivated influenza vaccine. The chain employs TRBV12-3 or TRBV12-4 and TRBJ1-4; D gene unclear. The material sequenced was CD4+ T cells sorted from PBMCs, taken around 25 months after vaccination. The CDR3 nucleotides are TGTGCCAGCAGTTTAGCCCGAAGGGAAAAACTGTTTTTT. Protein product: CASSLARREKLFF.